A single TCR beta chain is shown here with its context. The data were taken from a study of blood T cell repertoires in COVID-19. In the study overall: Nucleic acid was either cDNA or gDNA, and it came from T cells, B-cell-depleted T cells, or PBMCs.

With 0 bases removed from V and 2 bases from J, the gap between germline ends came to 14 bases. The CDR3 extends over 16 amino acids. Germline CDR1 reads SGHKS; CDR2 reads YYEKEE (reference sequence). Sequencing was performed with immunoSEQ multiplex PCR; in TCRdb, only in-frame clones are kept and a portion is missing. This sample has fewer than 200,000 clones, with about 83% found just once. The J gene is TRBJ2-5, the V gene TRBV5-5, with D possibly being TRBD2 (5 bases). This clonotype originated in a woman under 30 who had recovered from COVID-19. Material: peripheral blood. The CDR3, as DNA: TGTGCCAGCAGCTTGGCCCTAAACGGGAATCAAGAGACCCAGTACTTC. It codes for CASSLALNGNQETQYF.